One and the same sample provided the 24 T cell receptor beta chains below, sequenced in a study of CD8 T cells in ankylosing spondylitis. One entry per CDR3 protein, called by TCRdb with MiXCR from the 5' RACE reads. This sample has 240,000 or so distinct CDR3 sequences, with less than 10% found just once. The specimen was blood, either unsorted or a sorted T cell fraction (not recorded which). These receptors were taken from a male donor with ankylosing spondylitis or in good health (not recorded which).

In its sample, this clonotype was seen a few times. The chain recombines TRBV12-3 or TRBV12-4 with TRBJ1-2; perhaps TRBD1 as D (6 bases). Trimming removed 6 bases at V and 0 bases at J, with 14 bases between. The CDR3 loop spans 15 amino acids. CDR3 sequence (DNA): TGTGCCAGCAGCCAGAAGGGACAATCTAACTATGGCTACACCTTC. Protein sequence: CASSQKGQSNYGYTF.

This clonotype was picked up a small number of times. V and J are TRBV10-3 and TRBJ2-1; D is possibly TRBD1 or TRBD2 (5 bases each). The germline V gene has CDR1 ENHRY and CDR2 SYGVKD. Trimming stripped 5 bases from V and 5 bases from J, with 13 bases between. The CDR3 has 14 amino acids. CDR3 bases: TGTGCCATCAGTATCCGGGACGAAAACAATGAGCAGTTCTTC. Its translation: CAISIRDENNEQFF.

V gene TRBV7-9 combines with J gene TRBJ1-2; 7 nucleotides match TRBD1. The V segment lost 5 bases and the J segment 8 bases; nucleotides outside the gene matches: 11. Germline V gene data show CDR1 as SEHNR and CDR2 as FQNEAQ (reference sequence). This CDR3 region has 14 residues. CDR3 in DNA: TGTGCCAGCAGCCTGGGGACAGCCCTTAGAGGCTACACCTTC. This codes for CASSLGTALRGYTF.

V is TRBV11-2 and J is TRBJ2-6, with D unresolved. This CDR3 is 19 amino acids long. Deletions cut 5 bases from V and 0 bases from J, with 20 bases between. CDR1 is SGHAT and CDR2 is FQNNGV in the germline V gene. The CDR3: CASSLRPGFLSSGANVLTF. In nucleotides, the CDR3 is TGTGCCAGCAGCCTTCGGCCGGGTTTCCTTAGCTCTGGGGCCAACGTCCTGACTTTC.

Worth noting for this clonotype: A much larger clone lies a single base off, so this may be a read error. The chain joins TRBV7-8 to TRBJ1-2; 9 bases are shared with TRBD1. The CDR3 length is 13 residues. Germline values: CDR1 SGHVS, CDR2 FQNEAQ. In nucleotides, the CDR3 is TGTGCCAGCAGCTGGGACAGGGAAGATGGCTACCCCTTC. Translated, it gives CASSWDREDGYPF.

The table lists this clonotype with many counts. This chain uses TRBV20-1 with TRBJ2-1; D remains unclear. Between the trimmed V and J ends, which lost 0 bases and 9 bases, there was a span of 6 bases. The CDR3 consists of 11 residues. Germline assignment: CDR1 DFQATT and CDR2 SNEGSKA (reference sequence). The CDR3 protein is CSARDRSEQFF. The CDR3 coding sequence is TGCAGTGCTAGAGATCGAAGTGAGCAGTTCTTC.

This clonotype was observed once. A much larger clone lies a single base off, so this may be a read error. J is TRBJ1-5 and V is TRBV12-3 or TRBV12-4; weak D call: TRBD1 (5 bases). V shed 6 bases and J shed 2 bases, with 14 bases lying between them. This CDR3 has 15 residues. The CDR3 reads CASSRDSNGNQPQHF. The CDR3, as DNA: TGTGCCAGCAGCCGAGACAGTAATGGCAATCAGCCCCAGCATTTT.

This clonotype was seen ten or more times. The CDR3, as DNA: TGCGCCAGCAGCCCGACTAGAAAGTACAATGAGCAGTTCTTC. It translates to CASSPTRKYNEQFF. V is TRBV4-3 and J is TRBJ2-1; D might be TRBD2 (6 bases). V lost 4 bases and J 4 bases, leaving 11 bases between the germline ends. From germline, CDR1 is LGHNA and CDR2 YSLEER. The CDR3 runs to 14 residues.

Many counts were recorded for this clonotype. DNA for the CDR3: TGCAGTGCTAGAGATCGTACGGCGGGGGCCCTAGCGGGAGGGCCCGACGAGCAGTACTTC. Amino acid sequence: CSARDRTAGALAGGPDEQYF. The rearrangement uses TRBV20-1 and TRBJ2-7; 12 bases fit TRBD2. Trimming at V came to 0 bases and at J to 5 bases, leaving 20 bases not matched to a gene. The CDR3 is made up of 20 amino acids. The germline CDR1 and CDR2 sequences are DFQATT and SNEGSKA (reference sequence).

This clonotype was counted ten times or more. The chain combines TRBV27 with TRBJ2-7; D may be TRBD1 (5 bases). CDR3 length equals 15 residues. The germline V gene has CDR1 MNHEY and CDR2 SMNVEV (reference sequence). V lost 5 bases to trimming and J lost 3 bases, with 17 bases between them. The CDR3 sequence: CASSHSWGAHYEQYF. Here the CDR3 DNA reads TGTGCCAGCAGTCATTCATGGGGCGCCCACTACGAGCAGTACTTC.

The rearrangement uses TRBV7-3 and TRBJ2-1; possible D gene TRBD1, 6 bases. Germline CDR1 and CDR2: SGHTA and FQGTGA. This CDR3 contains 13 residues. The germline V and J ends were trimmed by 3 bases and 8 bases, with 11 bases remaining between them. CDR3 sequence: CASSLGHIDEQFF. CDR3 DNA sequence: TGTGCCAGCAGCTTGGGACACATAGATGAGCAGTTCTTC.

This clonotype was picked up a small number of times. V usage is TRBV11-3 and J usage is TRBJ2-1, with TRBD1 identical over 7 bases. The CDR3 has 15 amino acids. Losses at the gene ends were 4 bases for V and 7 bases for J; bases not matched to a gene: 10. CDR1 SGHNT and CDR2 YENEEA come from the germline V gene. CDR3 sequence reads: CASSSRGLRGNEQFF. The CDR3 DNA sequence: TGTGCCAGCAGCTCTAGGGGGCTCAGAGGTAATGAGCAGTTCTTC. The full variable domain, its missing parts supplied by reference TRBV11-3 and TRBJ2-1, is EAGVVQSPRYKIIEKKQPVAFWCNPISGHNTLYWYLQNLGQGPELLIRYENEEAVDDSQLPKDRFSAERLKGVDSTLKIQPAELGDSAVYLCASSSRGLRGNEQFFGPGTRLTVL.

The chain employs TRBV12-3 or TRBV12-4 and TRBJ1-4; no definite D call. Trimming pared 3 bases from V and 12 bases from J, leaving 11 bases between. The length of the CDR3 is 12 residues. CDR3 loop: CASSLSGMELFF. CDR3 sequence (DNA): TGTGCCAGCAGTTTGTCAGGAATGGAACTGTTTTTT.

The chain employs TRBV3-1 and TRBJ2-5; 8 nucleotides agree with TRBD2. In germline, CDR1 is LGHDT, CDR2 YNNKEL (reference sequence). The CDR3 sequence is 16 residues long. V gave up 2 bases and J gave up 4 bases; unmatched junction bases: 9. The CDR3 loop is CASSQISGSRGETQYF. The CDR3 nucleotides are TGTGCCAGCAGCCAAATCAGCGGGAGTAGAGGAGAGACCCAGTACTTC.

This clonotype was seen a few times. The chain recombines TRBV7-2 with TRBJ1-2; D possibly corresponds to TRBD1 (5 bases). In germline, CDR1 is SGHTA, CDR2 FQGNSA. This CDR3 spans 16 amino acids. The V gene lost 5 bases and the J gene lost 4 bases, with 20 bases spanning the gap. In DNA, the CDR3 is TGTGCCAGCAGCCAAGATATTCAAACAGGACGCTATGGCTACACCTTC. It is translated as CASSQDIQTGRYGYTF.

This clonotype was observed at least ten times. V gene TRBV6-1 combines with J gene TRBJ2-5; a weak D match, TRBD1 (6 bases). This CDR3 comprises 14 residues. Trimming cost V 2 bases and J 1 base, with 8 bases left between them. Germline loops: CDR1 MNHNS, CDR2 SASEGT. DNA for the CDR3: TGTGCCAGCAGTGAATGGGGGCCCCAAGAGACCCAGTACTTC. This encodes CASSEWGPQETQYF.

The chain uses TRBV5-5 and TRBJ1-4; D not resolved. Trimming took off 0 bases at V and 0 bases at J, with 15 bases between the two ends. The germline V gene has CDR1 SGHKS and CDR2 YYEKEE (reference sequence). This CDR3 region has 18 residues. CDR3 DNA sequence: TGTGCCAGCAGCTTGGTACCAGACCGTGCAGCAACTAATGAAAAACTGTTTTTT. It codes for CASSLVPDRAATNEKLFF.

This clonotype was found many times. This sequence joins TRBV6-1 and TRBJ1-1; D gene ambiguous. Germline V CDR1 and CDR2: MNHNS, SASEGT. This CDR3 contains 13 residues. V was pared by 7 bases and J by 1 base, with 10 bases between. The chain's CDR3 is CASTLLANTEAFF. The CDR3 DNA follows: TGTGCCAGCACCCTTCTAGCGAACACTGAAGCTTTCTTT.

This clonotype was found many times. The chain couples TRBV18 to TRBJ2-3; no firm D call. Germline loops: CDR1 KGHSH, CDR2 LQKENI. Trimming left V 6 bases short and J 6 bases short, with 13 bases between. This CDR3 is 13 amino acids long. CDR3 amino acids: CASSPLSADTQYF. CDR3 in DNA: TGTGCCAGCTCCCCTCTGTCCGCCGATACGCAGTATTTT.

This clonotype was counted a few times. The chain couples TRBV5-5 to TRBJ1-1; 7 bases align to TRBD1. The CDR3 is 12 residues long. Germline V lookup: CDR1 SGHKS, CDR2 YYEKEE (reference sequence). With 6 bases clipped from V and 7 bases from J, the junction kept 6 bases outside the gene matches. This CDR3 reads CASTWTGVEAFF. The CDR3 DNA reads TGTGCCAGCACCTGGACAGGAGTTGAAGCTTTCTTT.

This chain uses TRBV20-1 with TRBJ2-1; 8 bases fit TRBD1. Germline CDR1 and CDR2: DFQATT and SNEGSKA (reference sequence). J gave up 5 bases and V 7 bases, and 10 bases lay outside the gene matches. CDR3 length: 14 residues. CDR3 bases: TGCAGTGGGGGGACAGGAAGAGAGCACAATGAGCAGTTCTTC. Amino acids: CSGGTGREHNEQFF.

This clonotype was counted ten times or more. This chain joins TRBV12-3 or TRBV12-4 and TRBJ2-1, with 12 positions matching TRBD2. This CDR3 is built from 13 residues. V was clipped by 5 bases and J by 12 bases; unmatched bases: 5. The CDR3 sequence: CASSPMTSGRQFF. The CDR3 coding sequence is TGTGCCAGCAGTCCGATGACTAGCGGGAGGCAGTTCTTC.

This clonotype came up once. J is TRBJ1-5 and V is TRBV10-3; D is undetermined. This CDR3 region has 14 residues. Per the germline V gene, CDR1 is ENHRY and CDR2 is SYGVKD. V was pared by 2 bases and J by 4 bases, with 9 bases between. For the CDR3, the DNA is TGTGCCATCAGTGAGGGGGAAGGGAATCAGCCCCAGCATTTT. Protein sequence: CAISEGEGNQPQHF.

This clonotype was counted at least ten times. The chain carries TRBV4-3 and TRBJ2-1; D ambiguous. In germline, CDR1 is LGHNA, CDR2 YSLEER. This CDR3 has 15 amino acids. With 0 bases removed from V and 2 bases from J, the gap between germline ends came to 8 bases. The CDR3: CASSQDRGAYNEQFF. DNA for the CDR3: TGCGCCAGCAGCCAAGATAGAGGAGCCTACAATGAGCAGTTCTTC.